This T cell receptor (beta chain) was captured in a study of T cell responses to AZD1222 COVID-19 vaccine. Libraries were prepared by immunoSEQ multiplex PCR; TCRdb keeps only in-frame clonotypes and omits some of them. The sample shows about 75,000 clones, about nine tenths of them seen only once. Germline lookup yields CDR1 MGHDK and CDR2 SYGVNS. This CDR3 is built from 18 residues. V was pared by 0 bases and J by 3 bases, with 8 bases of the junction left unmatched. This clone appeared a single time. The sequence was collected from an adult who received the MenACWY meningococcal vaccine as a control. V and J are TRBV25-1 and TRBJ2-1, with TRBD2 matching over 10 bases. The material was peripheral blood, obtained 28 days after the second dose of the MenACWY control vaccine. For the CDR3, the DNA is TGTGCCAGCAGTGAATATAGGCCCGAGCGGGGGGGCTACAATGAGCAGTTCTTC. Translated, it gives CASSEYRPERGGYNEQFF.